One and the same sample provided the 8 T cell receptor beta chains below, sequenced in a study of OX40 agonist ivuxolimab in advanced cancers. The method was immunoSEQ multiplex PCR; TCRdb's version includes in-frame clones alone and lacks a portion of them. The data contain approximately 50,000 clones, more than 75% of them singletons. The material was CD4+ or CD8+ T cells sorted from blood, obtained in a trial of the OX40 agonist ivuxolimab. The source of these receptors is an adult with an advanced solid tumor such as melanoma, head and neck, liver or kidney cancer.

This chain uses TRBV5-5 with TRBJ1-3; D gene uncertain. Looked up from germline, CDR1 is SGHKS and CDR2 is YYEKEE (reference sequence). This CDR3 is 16 amino acids long. Trimming took 0 bases from V and 0 from J, leaving 10 bases between them. In DNA, the CDR3 is TGTGCCAGCAGCTTGGAGGCAGCATCCTCTGGAAACACCATATATTTT. Amino acids: CASSLEAASSGNTIYF. Full variable domain (remainder filled in from reference TRBV5-5 and TRBJ1-3): DAGVTQSPTHLIKTRGQQVTLRCSPISGHKSVSWYQQVLGQGPQFIFQYYEKEERGRGNFPDRFSARQFPNYSSELNVNALLLGDSALYLCASSLEAASSGNTIYFGEGSWLTVV.

The J gene is TRBJ1-2, the V gene TRBV6-5, with 7 positions matching TRBD1. CDR1 and CDR2 from the germline V gene are MNHEY and SVGAGI. CDR3 size: 14 residues. Trimming removed 6 bases from V and 5 bases from J; junction bases left unmatched: 9. The CDR3 coding sequence is TGTGCCAGCAGGGGACCAGGGGGGTGGTATGGCTACACCTTC. Its protein product is CASRGPGGWYGYTF.

This clone was found a few times. The rearrangement links TRBV5-1 to TRBJ1-5; TRBD1 matches at 8 bases. CDR1 is SGHRS and CDR2 is YFSETQ in the germline V gene. The V segment lost 3 bases and the J segment 2 bases; nucleotides outside the gene matches: 1. The CDR3 runs 14 residues. The CDR3 DNA sequence: TGCGCCAGCAGCTGGGGACAGGGCAATCAGCCCCAGCATTTT. Protein product: CASSWGQGNQPQHF.

In nucleotides, the CDR3 is TGTGCCAGCAGCTCCTTAGGCGGCCAACTGGGTGCTTACGAGCAGTACTTC. It specifies CASSSLGGQLGAYEQYF. V gene TRBV13 combines with J gene TRBJ2-7; D unclear. The CDR3 is 17 residues long. Germline values: CDR1 PRHDT, CDR2 FYEKMQ (reference sequence). The ends were cut back, 4 bases at V and 4 bases at J, with 23 bases in the middle.

The chain uses TRBV11-3 and TRBJ2-2; no clear D gene. Trimming stripped 3 bases from V and 6 bases from J, with 8 bases between. This CDR3 contains 13 residues. Germline V gene data show CDR1 as SGHNT and CDR2 as YENEEA. DNA of the CDR3: TGTGCCAGCAGCTTGGTTCGGGCCGGGGAGCTGTTTTTT. Amino acid sequence: CASSLVRAGELFF.

This clone was detected only once. The V gene is TRBV5-1, the J gene TRBJ2-1; D possibly corresponds to TRBD1 (5 bases). Looked up from germline, CDR1 is SGHRS and CDR2 is YFSETQ. The CDR3 runs to 14 residues. V gave up 4 bases and J gave up 6 bases, with 14 bases separating them. CDR3 region: CASSPKYQGNEQFF. The CDR3 region has the DNA TGCGCCAGCAGCCCGAAGTATCAGGGCAATGAGCAGTTCTTC.

This CDR3 reads CASSVGSGNYGYTF. The CDR3 DNA is TGTGCCAGCAGCGTAGGATCCGGCAACTATGGCTACACCTTC. The V gene is TRBV9, the J gene TRBJ1-2; D unclear. V lost 0 bases to trimming and J lost 2 bases, with 8 bases between them. Looked up from germline, CDR1 is SGDLS and CDR2 is YYNGEE. The CDR3 is 14 residues long.

The V call is TRBV7-2, the J call TRBJ2-2; D is uncertain. With 5 bases removed from V and 0 bases from J, the gap between germline ends came to 7 bases. CDR3 length equals 14 residues. CDR1 and CDR2 (germline): SGHTA, FQGNSA. CDR3 DNA sequence: TGTGCCAGCAGCGCCATTTCGAACACCGGGGAGCTGTTTTTT. Protein product: CASSAISNTGELFF.